This T cell receptor (beta chain) is from a study of vaccination and CD4 T cells after COVID-19 (dated by TCRdb to between 2021 and 2024). Study-wide context: Six males and four females were included in the convalescent cohort, with two Hispanic individuals, seven Caucasians, two Asians and one multiracial person represented. Each participant got two doses of either the Pfizer-BioNTech BNT162b2 vaccine (n=8) or the Moderna mRNA-1273 vaccine (n=2). Post-COVID blood samples from convalescent patients were collected a median of around 100 days after diagnosis, with a range of roughly 30 to 161 days. The time from the second vaccine dose to post-vaccine blood sampling had a median of roughly 70 days and ranged from about 14 to 241 days. Overlapping spike peptide pools from SARS-CoV-2 and from the common cold coronaviruses HCoV-NL63, HCoV-OC43 and HCoV-229E were used as culture stimuli. In control cultures, a CEFX viral epitope pool was used as positive control, an HIV-1 Nef peptide pool was used as negative control, or no peptide was added. The spike-specific CD4+ TCR repertoire was compared before and after mRNA vaccination in over nine COVID-19 convalescent patients and several infection-naive healthy vaccine recipients.

Its CDR3 holds 11 amino acids, cysteine through phenylalanine. Only the CDR3 part of the read is kept: 33 bases, read in frame from the first base. V gives up 3 bases and J gives up 6 bases, and the segment between their germline ends measures 8 bases. CDR1 and CDR2 are read off the germline V gene (reference sequence) as DFQATT and SNEGSKA. The library was produced with PCR. DNA from cultured CD4+ T cells underwent TCR sequencing with the Oncomine TCR Beta short-read assay at the Johns Hopkins FTIC core. Genomic DNA was extracted from the cultured CD4+ T cells with the QIAamp micro DNA kit. The Oncomine TCR Beta libraries from cultured CD4+ T cells were pooled using unique dual indexes and then sequenced on an Illumina iSeq 100. Concerning the study's data processing: Non-productive sequences were removed, and CDR3s not starting with C, not ending with F or W, or shorter than 7 amino acids were discarded. The MANAFEST web application identified antigen-specific clonotypes by comparing peptide-stimulated wells against reference wells and other culture wells. An FDR below 0.05, an odds ratio above 5, and a productive frequency above 0.1% in at least two of three replicate wells were required for clones to be considered positive. A clonotype was classed as cross-reactive if the clonotype showed significant expansion both in SARS-CoV-2 spike wells and in at least one common cold coronavirus spike condition. Using R version 3.6.1, CDR3 homology was evaluated through Levenshtein distances (stringdist) along with unrooted phylogenetic trees (ape). The public sequencing data were trimmed at Q25 with fastp and processed into clonotypes with MiXCR by TCRdb, which kept only in-frame beta chains. Each entry merges the rows of one CDR3 protein and shows their most common DNA and genes. The V and J calls were determined by TCRdb, not by the authors. Within this sample are 20,000 to 25,000 distinct CDR3 sequences, with around 45% of them counted one time only. Over 15% of the sample is held by the ten biggest clonotypes.

The paper as a whole reports these results and caveats: Among convalescent patients, a median roughly 90% of the SARS-CoV-2-reactive clones seen after vaccination appeared only after vaccination, which suggests priming specific to the vaccine. Nearly all vaccine-specific clones in convalescent patients (304 of 307) were mono-reactive for SARS-CoV-2 spike rather than cross-reactive with common cold coronaviruses. The median number of SARS-CoV-2-reactive clonotypes rose from approximately 20 after infection to 38 after vaccination, but the change was not significant. Only a relatively small number of convalescent patients were included in the study, and early timepoints following natural infection were not analyzed.

Comments on this clonotype: Which antigen it targets is not known. Base quality data are lacking; no much larger clone is found one base away.

The meaning of the sample's treatment or condition label: roughly nine-day PBMC culture with coronavirus spike peptide pools or control peptides (ViraFEST assay). To expand antigen-specific T cells with peptide pools and then pick out the expanded clonotypes through TCR sequencing, the study relied on the ViraFEST assay. Negative nucleocapsid antibody tests taken both before and after vaccination confirmed that the healthy vaccine recipients had no prior SARS-CoV-2 infection. Each well held more than 1.5 million PBMCs cultured in IMDM containing roughly 5.5% human AB serum and approximately 9.4 IU/ml IL-2, with 10 ug/ml peptide pools added. Half of the culture medium was replaced with fresh IL-2-containing medium on days 3 and 7. CD4+ T cells were isolated after around 9 days of culture through negative selection using the EasySep CD4+ T cell isolation kit. PBMCs were separated from whole blood using Ficoll-Paque Plus gradient centrifugation and then either used fresh or cryopreserved at -140C. Triplicate wells were generally used for each culture condition.

This sequence was found in a human donor who received a COVID-19 vaccine. Here the sequenced sample was CD4+ T cells from blood, cultured in vitro, taken before SARS-CoV-2 vaccination. Recombination connected TRBV20-1 to TRBJ2-5, with an unclear D gene assignment. The CDR3 protein is CSASLGQTQYF. The nucleotide sequence is TGCAGTGCTAGTTTGGGTCAGACCCAGTACTTC.